The 18 T cell receptor beta chains below were found in one sample sequenced in a study of T cells after yellow fever vaccination (dated by TCRdb to the late 2010s). Receptors were amplified or captured by 5' RACE. TCRdb shows the sequencer as Illumina NovaSeq 6000. Clones were called with MiXCR by TCRdb after fastp trimmed the public reads at Q25, and only in-frame beta chains were retained. Merged by CDR3 protein, the rows form single entries marked with the most common genes and DNA. This sample comprises around 320,000 distinct CDR3 sequences, around 4.3% of them detected only once. The ten largest clones add up to roughly 19% of the sample. The sample's treatment or condition label is to be understood as: live attenuated yellow fever vaccine strain. Sequenced material: PBMCs, taken 15 days after the yellow fever booster vaccination. These receptors were collected from a man aged 18 to 35 who received the YFV17D yellow fever vaccine.

The sample holds a few counts of this clonotype. The V and J genes are TRBV5-1 and TRBJ2-1, with a possible D match to TRBD2 (6 bases). The germline V gene has CDR1 SGHRS and CDR2 YFSETQ. The germline V and J ends were trimmed by 3 bases and 4 bases, with 14 bases remaining between them. The CDR3 has 15 residues. The CDR3, as DNA: TGCGCCAGCAGCTCCCTCCCGGGGAGGTACAATGAGCAGTTCTTC. It encodes CASSSLPGRYNEQFF.

There are a few counts of this clonotype. V and J are TRBV11-2 and TRBJ2-5; 9 positions agree with TRBD1. J gave up 1 base and V 5 bases, and 5 bases lay outside the gene matches. Germline CDR1 is SGHAT and CDR2 is FQNNGV. The CDR3 runs to 15 residues. CDR3 coding DNA: TGTGCCAGCAGCACGGGACAGGGTGGCCAAGAGACCCAGTACTTC. Amino acids: CASSTGQGGQETQYF.

This clonotype was detected many times. The chain couples TRBV7-2 to TRBJ1-5; no clear D gene. Trimming took 1 base from V and 7 from J, leaving 11 bases between them. CDR3 length: 14 amino acids. Per germline, CDR1 SGHTA and CDR2 FQGNSA. CDR3 residues: CASSLGGLGQPQHF. DNA of the CDR3: TGTGCCAGCAGCTTAGGAGGATTGGGGCAGCCCCAGCATTTT.

This clonotype has ten or more counts. J is TRBJ2-1 and V is TRBV25-1, with D possibly TRBD1 on 6 matching bases. Trimming removed 4 bases from V and 4 bases from J, with 23 bases in between. The CDR3 runs 18 residues. Germline V gene sequence: CDR1 MGHDK, CDR2 SYGVNS. The CDR3, as DNA: TGTGCCAGCAGTGTCAGACAGGCCATGCCATTTTTTTACAATGAGCAGTTCTTC. Protein product: CASSVRQAMPFFYNEQFF.

V and J are TRBV25-1 and TRBJ2-1; D is uncertain. Trimming took 3 bases from V and 2 from J, leaving 14 bases between them. Germline V gene lookup returns CDR1 MGHDK and CDR2 SYGVNS. The CDR3 has 16 amino acids. The CDR3 spells CASSDRSSETYNEQFF. CDR3 DNA: TGTGCCAGCAGTGACCGGTCGAGCGAGACCTACAATGAGCAGTTCTTC.

The chain links TRBV7-9 to TRBJ2-3; TRBD1 is a possible D gene (6 bases). The V gene lost 5 bases and the J gene lost 2 bases, with 11 bases spanning the gap. The CDR3 totals 14 residues. Germline V CDR1 and CDR2: SEHNR, FQNEAQ (reference sequence). The CDR3 DNA reads TGTGCCAGCAGCCGAGGACAGACCACAGATACGCAGTATTTT. It is translated as CASSRGQTTDTQYF.

This clonotype was seen a few times. The V gene is TRBV29-1, the J gene TRBJ2-5, with 9 positions matching TRBD2. Per the germline V gene, CDR1 is SQVTM and CDR2 is ANQGSEA. Trimming removed 5 bases from V and 5 bases from J; junction bases left unmatched: 9. The CDR3 is 14 residues long. CDR3: CSVQRTSGRETQYF. CDR3 nucleotides: TGCAGCGTTCAACGCACTAGCGGGCGGGAGACCCAGTACTTC.

This rearrangement joins TRBV5-1 to TRBJ1-4; TRBD1 is a possible D gene (5 bases). V was pared by 4 bases and J by 8 bases, with 18 bases between. The germline CDR1 and CDR2 sequences are SGHRS and YFSETQ. CDR3 length: 15 residues. As DNA, the CDR3 is TGCGCCAGCAGCCGTATTCCGGGGCCGGACGAAAAACTGTTTTTT. Residues: CASSRIPGPDEKLFF.

This clonotype showed up just a few times. The chain couples TRBV4-1 to TRBJ2-2; 9 positions agree with TRBD2. The CDR3 totals 18 residues. Germline values: CDR1 MGHRA, CDR2 YSYEKL. The V segment lost 0 bases and the J segment 1 base; nucleotides outside the gene matches: 6. The CDR3 nucleotides read TGCGCCAGCAGCCAAGATATTCTAGCGGGGTTGAACACCGGGGAGCTGTTTTTT. Translating gives CASSQDILAGLNTGELFF.

The CDR3 bases are TGTGCCAGCAGCTTAGCTCCGGGGACAGGGCAGGGATGGTACACCTTC. Encoded protein: CASSLAPGTGQGWYTF. V usage is TRBV7-2 and J usage is TRBJ1-2; 9 nucleotides match TRBD1. J lost 11 bases, V lost 0 bases, and 13 bases had no gene match. Germline lookup yields CDR1 SGHTA and CDR2 FQGNSA. This CDR3 contains 16 residues.

The V and J genes are TRBV11-3 and TRBJ2-5; 9 bases match TRBD1. CDR1 SGHNT and CDR2 YENEEA come from the germline V gene. The V and J ends lost 5 bases and 1 base, in that order; junction bases with no gene match: 2. This CDR3 is 14 amino acids long. In nucleotides, the CDR3 is TGTGCCAGCAGCAACAGGGGGCTCCAAGAGACCCAGTACTTC. Protein: CASSNRGLQETQYF.

This clonotype was seen ten or more times. The chain carries TRBV9 and TRBJ1-2; no firm D call. V shed 8 bases and J shed 4 bases, with 9 bases lying between them. Germline V gene sequence: CDR1 SGDLS, CDR2 YYNGEE. This CDR3 has 11 residues. The CDR3 here is CASGTSYGYTF. The CDR3 nucleotides read TGTGCCAGTGGTACTAGCTATGGCTACACCTTC. The whole variable domain, remainder taken from reference TRBV9 and TRBJ1-2, is DSGVTQTPKHLITATGQRVTLRCSPRSGDLSVYWYQQSLDQGLQFLIQYYNGEERAKGNILERFSAQQFPDLHSELNLSSLELGDSALYFCASGTSYGYTFGSGTRLTVV.

This clonotype was detected many times. The chain is built from TRBV6-6 and TRBJ1-5, with a tentative D call TRBD1 (6 bases). The CDR3 length is 17 residues. V lost 6 bases and J 4 bases, leaving 22 bases between the germline ends. In germline, CDR1 is MNHNY, CDR2 SVGAGI (reference sequence). The CDR3 DNA reads as TGTGCCAGCAGATATAGCAGGGGTGATCCTCAGAATCAGCCCCAGCATTTT. Translating gives CASRYSRGDPQNQPQHF.

This clonotype was detected only a few times. The rearrangement joins TRBV20-1 to TRBJ2-5, with D unresolved. The CDR3 consists of 12 residues. The V end was cut by 4 bases, the J end by 0 bases, with 6 bases between. Germline values: CDR1 DFQATT, CDR2 SNEGSKA (reference sequence). The chain's CDR3 is CSATDYQETQYF. Written as DNA, the CDR3 is TGCAGTGCTACCGACTACCAAGAGACCCAGTACTTC.

There are a few counts of this clonotype. The chain combines TRBV18 with TRBJ1-5, with D perhaps matching TRBD1 (5 bases). CDR3 length: 17 residues. CDR1 and CDR2 (germline): KGHSH, LQKENI. Trimming took 4 bases from V and 2 from J, leaving 18 bases between them. The CDR3 DNA reads as TGTGCCAGCTCACAAGAGGCAGGGTATTGGCGCAATCAGCCCCAGCATTTT. This sequence encodes CASSQEAGYWRNQPQHF.

This clonotype was seen more than once but under ten times. The chain joins TRBV7-9 to TRBJ2-3, with D possibly TRBD2 on 6 matching bases. There are 15 residues in the CDR3. V was pared by 1 base and J by 4 bases, with 12 bases between. Germline V gene data show CDR1 as SEHNR and CDR2 as FQNEAQ (reference sequence). CDR3 sequence (DNA): TGTGCCAGCAGCTTAGGCGGGGCCCCTCCAGATACGCAGTATTTT. This translates into CASSLGGAPPDTQYF.

The chain combines TRBV12-3 or TRBV12-4 with TRBJ2-5; perhaps TRBD1 as D (5 bases). The CDR3 covers 14 residues. V shed 3 bases and J shed 3 bases, with 11 bases lying between them. The CDR3 DNA follows: TGTGCCAGCAGTTTGTGGGGCACGGAAGAGACCCAGTACTTC. It yields the protein CASSLWGTEETQYF.

This clonotype was counted ten times or more. The V call is TRBV15, the J call TRBJ2-2; 8 nucleotides align to TRBD1. In germline, CDR1 is LNHNV, CDR2 YYDKDF (reference sequence). After removal of 2 bases from V and 13 bases from J, the junction contained 18 bases not matched to a gene. The CDR3 is 17 residues long. The CDR3, as DNA: TGTGCCACCAGCAGACGCGCCGGTACAATACAGGGGGGCTGGCTGTTTTTT. It codes for CATSRRAGTIQGGWLFF.